These T cell receptor beta chains were read from a single sample in a study of CD8+ T cells in alopecia areata. Profiling relied on immunoSEQ multiplex PCR, and the TCRdb table lists in-frame clones only, not all of them. The table lists fewer than 200,000 clones, about three fifths of them singletons. The sequencing used CD8+ T cells sorted from blood, collected at week 24, from a patient treated with tofacitinib. Receptors originate from a human donor with alopecia areata. Both conserved end residues are part of each CDR3.

TRBV6-5	TRBJ1-2	CASSYDYEGGYTF
TRBV10-1	TRBJ1-1	CAVDRVNTEAFF
TRBV5-1	TRBJ2-5	CASGPRYGETQYF
TRBV13	TRBJ2-7	CASSLGGDYEQYF
TRBV30	TRBJ1-5	CAWQPGHRNQPQHF
TRBV7-9	TRBJ1-4	CASSFGEKLFF
TRBV15	TRBJ2-7	CATSRDPDSTYEQYF
TRBV30	TRBJ1-1	CAQQGPTEAFF
TRBV15	TRBJ1-1	CATTNARGNTEAFF
TRBV5-1	TRBJ1-2	CASSGIGRDYGYTF
TRBV10-3	TRBJ2-7	CAIRGSYEQYF
TRBV27	TRBJ1-5	CASSDFGTGNNQPQHF
TRBV27	TRBJ1-1	CASSFDRGGTEAFF
TRBV6-5	TRBJ1-6	CASGAGGSPLHF
TRBV7-8	TRBJ2-2	CASSHGTSRTGELFF
TRBV6-5	TRBJ1-1	CATQGARVNTEAFF
TRBV11-3	TRBJ2-1	CASSFLRGLYNEQFF
TRBV27	TRBJ2-7	CASSRGPRVSGYEQYF
TRBV11-2	TRBJ2-5	CASSLGGVETQYF
TRBV7-9	TRBJ1-2	CASSRGQNYGYTF
TRBV11-2	TRBJ2-2	CASSADRGQAGELFF
TRBV29-1	TRBJ2-2	CSVEAGVGTGELFF
TRBV7-2	TRBJ2-7	CASSLARNLAGASYEQYF
TRBV30	TRBJ1-5	CAWNTRGYNQPQHF
TRBV18	TRBJ1-4	CASSPPGPNEKLFF
TRBV4-1	TRBJ2-6	CASSQIGANVLTF
TRBV4-1	TRBJ1-5	CASSQDSRGDQPQHF
TRBV2	TRBJ1-2	CASSGQGEYYVDYGYTF
TRBV29-1	TRBJ2-1	CSVETGTGDYNEQFF
TRBV7-9	TRBJ2-3	CASIPFRAGSTDTQYF
TRBV23-1	TRBJ2-3	CANRTGASTDTQYF